Listed below are T cell receptor beta chains from one sample, sequenced in a study of T cell repertoires in cytomegalovirus infection. Via MiXCR, TCRdb re-called the reads, giving one row per CDR3 protein. The table lists under 250,000 distinct CDR3 sequences, over 9% of them singletons. The specimen was PBMCs. The receptors here all came from a human donor in good health (CMV status not recorded). Some clones in this sample may be carry-over from other donors' samples. CDR3s include the opening cysteine and the closing phenylalanine or tryptophan. D genes are given only for firm matches. Expanded clones get a size class; other rows say once, few or many, or leave the size out.

TRBV7-6	TRBJ2-2	many	TRBD2	TGTGCCAGCAGCTTAACCCCGGGAGGGTTCGGGGAGCTGTTTTTT	CASSLTPGGFGELFF
TRBV19	TRBJ2-7	many	NA	TGTGCCAGTAGTTCAGGGGGGGACGAGCAGTACTTC	CASSSGGDEQYF
TRBV7-2	TRBJ1-1	many	NA	TGTGCCAGCAGCTTAGGTGGGGGGGTGGAAGCTGAAGCTTTCTTT	CASSLGGGVEAEAFF
TRBV12-3/TRBV12-4	TRBJ2-2	many	TRBD2	TGTGCCAGCAGCCCTAGCGGGGGGAACACCGGGGAGCTGTTTTTT	CASSPSGGNTGELFF
TRBV29-1	TRBJ2-6	many	NA	TGCAGCGTCGTAGCAGCCTCTGGGGCCAACGTCCTGACTTTC	CSVVAASGANVLTF
TRBV7-2	TRBJ1-1	many	TRBD1	TGTGCCGGAGGGGGACAGCGAAACACTGAAGCTTTCTTT	CAGGGQRNTEAFF
TRBV29-1	TRBJ1-2	NA	NA	TGCAGCGTTGAAGAACTATTCTATGGCTACACCTTC	CSVEELFYGYTF
TRBV10-3	TRBJ2-5	many	NA	TGTGCCATCAGTGACTCGAATTCAGAGACCCAGTACTTC	CAISDSNSETQYF
TRBV5-6	TRBJ1-3	NA	NA	TGTGCCAGCAGCGATCCGGGGGGAATTGGAAACACCATATATTTT	CASSDPGGIGNTIYF
TRBV5-4	TRBJ2-1	NA	NA	TGTGCCAGCACTGGGACGGGGTCCGGCAATGAGCAGTTCTTC	CASTGTGSGNEQFF
TRBV28	TRBJ1-5	many	NA	TGTGCCAGCAGTTTATTAGGGGAGGGTGCGAGCAATCAGCCCCAGCATTTT	CASSLLGEGASNQPQHF